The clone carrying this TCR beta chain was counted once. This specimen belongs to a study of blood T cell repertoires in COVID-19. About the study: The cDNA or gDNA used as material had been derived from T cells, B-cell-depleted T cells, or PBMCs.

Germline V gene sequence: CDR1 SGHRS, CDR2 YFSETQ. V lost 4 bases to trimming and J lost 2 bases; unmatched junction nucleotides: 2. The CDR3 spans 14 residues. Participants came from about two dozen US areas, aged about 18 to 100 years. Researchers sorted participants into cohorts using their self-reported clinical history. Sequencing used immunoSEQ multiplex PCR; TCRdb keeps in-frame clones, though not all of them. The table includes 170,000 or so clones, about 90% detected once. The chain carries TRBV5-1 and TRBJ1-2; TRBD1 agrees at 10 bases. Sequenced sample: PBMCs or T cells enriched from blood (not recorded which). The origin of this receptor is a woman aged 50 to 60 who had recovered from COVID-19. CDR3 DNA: TGCGCCAGCAGCCCGGGACAGGGGAACTATGGCTACACCTTC. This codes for CASSPGQGNYGYTF.